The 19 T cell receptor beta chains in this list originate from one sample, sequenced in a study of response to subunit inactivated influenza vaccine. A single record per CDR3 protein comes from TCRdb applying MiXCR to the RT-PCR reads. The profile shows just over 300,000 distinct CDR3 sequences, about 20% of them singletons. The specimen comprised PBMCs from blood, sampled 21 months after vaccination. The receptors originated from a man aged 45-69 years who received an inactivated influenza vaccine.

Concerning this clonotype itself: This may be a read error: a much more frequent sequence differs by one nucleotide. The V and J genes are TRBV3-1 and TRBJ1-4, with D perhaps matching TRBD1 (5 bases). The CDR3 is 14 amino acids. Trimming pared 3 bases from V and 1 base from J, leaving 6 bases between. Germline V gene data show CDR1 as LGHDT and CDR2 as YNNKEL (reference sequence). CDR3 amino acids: CASSQGGTNEKLFF. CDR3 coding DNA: TGTGCCAGCAGCCAGGGGGGAACTAATGAAAAACTGTTTTTT.

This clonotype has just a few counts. The CDR3 loop is CSADPRRAGLSPLHF. The CDR3 DNA follows: TGCAGTGCCGACCCCCGCCGGGCAGGACTTTCACCCCTCCACTTT. This chain joins TRBV20-1 and TRBJ1-6; the D is unclear. V shed 6 bases and J shed 9 bases, with 21 bases lying between them. The length of the CDR3 is 15 residues. Per the germline V gene, CDR1 is DFQATT and CDR2 is SNEGSKA (reference sequence).

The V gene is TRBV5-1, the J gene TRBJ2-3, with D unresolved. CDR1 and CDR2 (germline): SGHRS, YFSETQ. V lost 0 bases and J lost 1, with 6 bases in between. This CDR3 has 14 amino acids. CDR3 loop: CASSLAPRTDTQYF. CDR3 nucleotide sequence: TGCGCCAGCAGCTTGGCCCCCCGCACAGATACGCAGTATTTT.

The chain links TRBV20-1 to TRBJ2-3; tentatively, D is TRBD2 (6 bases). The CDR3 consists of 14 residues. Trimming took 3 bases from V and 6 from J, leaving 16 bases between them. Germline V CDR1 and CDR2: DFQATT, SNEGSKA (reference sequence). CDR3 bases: TGCAGTGCTAGTAATCCGGGGAGGTTCGATACGCAGTATTTT. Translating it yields CSASNPGRFDTQYF.

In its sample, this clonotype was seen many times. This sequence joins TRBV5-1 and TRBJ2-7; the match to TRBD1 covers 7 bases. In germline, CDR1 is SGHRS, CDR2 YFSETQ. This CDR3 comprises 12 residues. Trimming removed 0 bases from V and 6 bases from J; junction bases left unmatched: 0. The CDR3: CASSLDRGEQYF. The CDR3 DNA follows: TGCGCCAGCAGCTTGGACAGGGGCGAGCAGTACTTC.

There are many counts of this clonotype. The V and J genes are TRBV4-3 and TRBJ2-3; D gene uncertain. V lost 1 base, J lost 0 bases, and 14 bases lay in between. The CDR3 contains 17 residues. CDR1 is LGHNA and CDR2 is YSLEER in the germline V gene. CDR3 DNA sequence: TGCGCCAGCAGCCAAGGATCAGGACCCAGAAGCACAGATACGCAGTATTTT. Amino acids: CASSQGSGPRSTDTQYF.

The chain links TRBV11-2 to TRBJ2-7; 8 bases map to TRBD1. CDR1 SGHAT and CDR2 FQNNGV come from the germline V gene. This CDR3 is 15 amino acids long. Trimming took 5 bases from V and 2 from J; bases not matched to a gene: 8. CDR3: CASSLARQGPYEQYF. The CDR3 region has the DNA TGTGCCAGCAGCCTCGCCCGACAGGGGCCCTACGAGCAGTACTTC.

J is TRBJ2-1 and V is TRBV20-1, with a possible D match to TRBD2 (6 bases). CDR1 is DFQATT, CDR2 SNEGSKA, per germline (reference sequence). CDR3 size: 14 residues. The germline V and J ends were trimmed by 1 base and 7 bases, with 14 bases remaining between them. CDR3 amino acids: CSARGRGPGNEQFF. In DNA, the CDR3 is TGCAGTGCTAGAGGGCGGGGCCCAGGGAATGAGCAGTTCTTC.

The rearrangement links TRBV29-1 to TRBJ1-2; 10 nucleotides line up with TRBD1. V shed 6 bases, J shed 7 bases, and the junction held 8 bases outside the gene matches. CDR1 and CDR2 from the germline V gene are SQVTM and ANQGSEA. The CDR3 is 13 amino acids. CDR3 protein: CSVATGGGSGYTF. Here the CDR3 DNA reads TGCAGCGTCGCGACAGGGGGCGGGTCTGGCTACACCTTC.

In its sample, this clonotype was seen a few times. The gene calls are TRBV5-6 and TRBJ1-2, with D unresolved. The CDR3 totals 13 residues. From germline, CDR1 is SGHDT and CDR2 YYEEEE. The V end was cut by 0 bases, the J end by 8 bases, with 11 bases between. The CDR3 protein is CASSLGRSGGYTF. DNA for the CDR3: TGTGCCAGCAGCTTGGGTAGGTCAGGAGGCTACACCTTC.

For the CDR3, the DNA is TGTGCCAGCAGGACACGCACAGATACGCAGTATTTT. This encodes CASRTRTDTQYF. The V gene is TRBV6-5, the J gene TRBJ2-3; D call uncertain. The CDR3 is made up of 12 amino acids. Germline CDR1 and CDR2: MNHEY and SVGAGI. The V end lost 6 bases, the J end lost 1 base, and 5 bases lay between the germline ends.

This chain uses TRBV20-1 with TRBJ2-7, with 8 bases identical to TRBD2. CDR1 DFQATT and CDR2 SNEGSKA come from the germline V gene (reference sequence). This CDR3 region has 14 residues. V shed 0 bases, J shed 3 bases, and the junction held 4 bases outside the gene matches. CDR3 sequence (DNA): TGCAGTGCTAGAGAAGTAGCGGGGAGCTACGAGCAGTACTTC. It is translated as CSAREVAGSYEQYF.

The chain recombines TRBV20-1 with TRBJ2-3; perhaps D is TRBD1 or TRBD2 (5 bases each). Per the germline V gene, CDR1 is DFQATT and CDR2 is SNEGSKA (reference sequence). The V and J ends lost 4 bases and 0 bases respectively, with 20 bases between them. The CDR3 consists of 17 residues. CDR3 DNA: TGCAGTGCTATAAGTGGGACCGCCTCCCATAGCACAGATACGCAGTATTTT. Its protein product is CSAISGTASHSTDTQYF.

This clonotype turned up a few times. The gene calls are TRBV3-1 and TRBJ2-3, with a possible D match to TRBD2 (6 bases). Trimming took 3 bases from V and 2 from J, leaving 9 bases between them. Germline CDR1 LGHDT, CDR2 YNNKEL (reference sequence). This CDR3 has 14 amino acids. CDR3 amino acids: CASSHGGFTDTQYF. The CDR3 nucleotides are TGTGCCAGCAGCCACGGGGGTTTCACAGATACGCAGTATTTT.

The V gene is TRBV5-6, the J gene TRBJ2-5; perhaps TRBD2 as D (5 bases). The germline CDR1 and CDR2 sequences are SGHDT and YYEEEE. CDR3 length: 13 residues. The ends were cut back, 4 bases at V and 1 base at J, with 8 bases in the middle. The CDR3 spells CASSPEVQETQYF. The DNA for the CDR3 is TGTGCCAGCAGCCCGGAGGTCCAAGAGACCCAGTACTTC.

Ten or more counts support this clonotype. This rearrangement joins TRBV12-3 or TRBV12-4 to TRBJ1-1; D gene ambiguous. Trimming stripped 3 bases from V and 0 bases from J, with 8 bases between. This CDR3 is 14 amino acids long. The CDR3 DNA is TGTGCCAGCAGTTTGCGGGCTATGAACACTGAAGCTTTCTTT. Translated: CASSLRAMNTEAFF.

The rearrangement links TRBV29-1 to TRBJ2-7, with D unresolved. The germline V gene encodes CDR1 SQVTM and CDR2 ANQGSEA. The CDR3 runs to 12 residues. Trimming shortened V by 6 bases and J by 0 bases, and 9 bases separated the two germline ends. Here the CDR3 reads CSVSSSSYEQYF. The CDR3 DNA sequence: TGCAGCGTCAGCAGTAGCTCCTACGAGCAGTACTTC.

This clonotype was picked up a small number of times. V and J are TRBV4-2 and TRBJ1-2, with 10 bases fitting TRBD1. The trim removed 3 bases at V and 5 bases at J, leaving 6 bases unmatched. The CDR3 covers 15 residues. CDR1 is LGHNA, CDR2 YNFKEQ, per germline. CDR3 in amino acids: CASSQEGTGAYGYTF. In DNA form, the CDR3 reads TGTGCCAGCAGCCAGGAAGGGACAGGGGCTTATGGCTACACCTTC.

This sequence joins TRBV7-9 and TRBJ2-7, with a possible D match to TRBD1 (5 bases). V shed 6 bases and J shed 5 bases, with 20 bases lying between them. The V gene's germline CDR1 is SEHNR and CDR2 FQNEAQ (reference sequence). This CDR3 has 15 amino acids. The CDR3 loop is CASRGQGAFTHEQYF. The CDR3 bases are TGTGCCAGCAGGGGTCAGGGTGCGTTTACCCACGAGCAGTACTTC.